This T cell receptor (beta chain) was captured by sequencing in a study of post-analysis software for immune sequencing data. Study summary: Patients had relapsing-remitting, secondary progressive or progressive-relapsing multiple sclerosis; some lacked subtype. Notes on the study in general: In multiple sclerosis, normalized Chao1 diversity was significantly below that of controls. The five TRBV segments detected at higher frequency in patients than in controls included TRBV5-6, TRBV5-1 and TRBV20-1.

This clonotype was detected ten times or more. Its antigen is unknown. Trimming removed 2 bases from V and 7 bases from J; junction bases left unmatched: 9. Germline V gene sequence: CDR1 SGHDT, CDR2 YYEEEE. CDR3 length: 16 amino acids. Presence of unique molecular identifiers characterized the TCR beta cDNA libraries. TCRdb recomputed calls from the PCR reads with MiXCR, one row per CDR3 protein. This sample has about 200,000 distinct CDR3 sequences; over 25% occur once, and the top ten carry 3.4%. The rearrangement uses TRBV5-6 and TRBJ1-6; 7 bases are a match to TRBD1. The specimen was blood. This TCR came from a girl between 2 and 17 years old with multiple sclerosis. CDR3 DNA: TGTGCCAGCAGCTTTTACAGGGGCGAAGAGAATTCACCCCTCCACTTT. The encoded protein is CASSFYRGEENSPLHF.